This T cell receptor (beta chain) was sequenced for a study of blood T cell repertoires in COVID-19. For the study at large: From the United States, Italy and Spain came samples of acute and convalescent COVID-19. The cDNA or gDNA used as material had been derived from T cells, B-cell-depleted T cells, or PBMCs.

Libraries were prepared by immunoSEQ multiplex PCR; TCRdb keeps only in-frame clonotypes and omits some of them. The top ten hold about 1.2% of the sample, which has 120,000 to 150,000 clones, roughly 90% seen once. Cohorts were based on clinical histories the participants reported. The V and J ends lost 7 bases and 8 bases, in that order; junction bases with no gene match: 7. CDR3 length: 12 residues. Germline V lookup: CDR1 SQVTM, CDR2 ANQGSEA. Input material: PBMCs or T cells enriched from blood (not recorded which). The rearrangement joins TRBV29-1 to TRBJ1-3, with TRBD1 matching 8 bases. The clonotype originates from a woman aged 25 to 39 with acute COVID-19. CDR3 amino acids: CSAGQGGDTIYF. The CDR3 bases are TGCAGCGCAGGACAGGGTGGGGACACCATATATTTT.